This entry lists 11 T cell receptor beta chains sequenced from one sample in a study of patients and donors after allogeneic stem cell transplantation. Each CDR3 protein is one row after TCRdb ran MiXCR on the RT-PCR reads. The data contain about 200,000 distinct CDR3 sequences, 38% of them seen just once; the ten biggest clones take up about 9.9%. The sample was blood, either unsorted or a sorted T cell fraction (not recorded which). The receptors shown here come from a human donor who was either an allogeneic HSCT recipient or a stem cell or donor lymphocyte infusion donor (not recorded which). It is not recorded whose cells these are; they may come from a transplant donor.

The rearrangement links TRBV28 to TRBJ2-2, with 8 bases fitting TRBD2. CDR1 and CDR2 (germline): MDHEN, SYDVKM. This CDR3 is 15 amino acids long. J lost 6 bases, V lost 3 bases, and 6 bases had no gene match. CDR3 in DNA: TGTGCCAGCAGTTTCATAGCGGGGAGGCCCGGGGAGCTGTTTTTT. It encodes CASSFIAGRPGELFF.

The J gene is TRBJ1-2, the V gene TRBV5-1; D may be TRBD1 (6 bases). The CDR3 is 13 amino acids. The germline CDR1 and CDR2 sequences are SGHRS and YFSETQ. Deletions cut 5 bases from V and 2 bases from J, with 10 bases between. The CDR3 reads CASSEGGNYGYTF. CDR3 coding DNA: TGCGCCAGCAGTGAGGGGGGCAACTATGGCTACACCTTC.

This rearrangement joins TRBV28 to TRBJ1-1, with D possibly TRBD1 on 6 matching bases. V shed 1 base and J shed 2 bases, with 11 bases lying between them. The CDR3 totals 15 residues. Germline CDR1 reads MDHEN; CDR2 reads SYDVKM. This CDR3 is CASSLSDRHNTEAFF. CDR3 in DNA: TGTGCCAGCAGTTTATCGGACAGACATAACACTGAAGCTTTCTTT.

This clonotype has at least ten counts. V gene TRBV27 combines with J gene TRBJ1-2; TRBD1 might be the D (5 bases). The V and J ends lost 2 bases and 4 bases respectively, with 8 bases between them. Germline CDR1 and CDR2: MNHEY and SMNVEV (reference sequence). This CDR3 comprises 13 residues. The CDR3 protein is CASSLSQGYGYTF. The CDR3 nucleotides read TGTGCCAGCAGTTTAAGTCAGGGCTATGGCTACACCTTC.

The CDR3 region is CASSFGGALGLGETQYF. For the CDR3, the DNA is TGTGCCAGCAGTTTCGGGGGGGCCTTGGGATTGGGAGAGACCCAGTACTTC. The chain couples TRBV28 to TRBJ2-5, with 8 positions matching TRBD2. CDR1 MDHEN and CDR2 SYDVKM come from the germline V gene. CDR3 length equals 17 residues. V lost 3 bases and J lost 4; bases outside the gene matches: 13.

V is TRBV6-1 and J is TRBJ1-1; D gene unclear. Per the germline V gene, CDR1 is MNHNS and CDR2 is SASEGT. Trimming shortened V by 7 bases and J by 5 bases, and 14 bases separated the two germline ends. The CDR3 totals 13 residues. The CDR3 region is CASKVLVVTEAFF. DNA for the CDR3: TGTGCCAGCAAGGTGCTCGTCGTGACTGAAGCTTTCTTT.

The J gene is TRBJ2-7, the V gene TRBV20-1, with D perhaps TRBD1 (6 bases). The V gene lost 3 bases and the J gene lost 5 bases, with 14 bases spanning the gap. The CDR3 is made up of 13 amino acids. Per the germline V gene, CDR1 is DFQATT and CDR2 is SNEGSKA (reference sequence). CDR3 bases: TGCAGTGCTAGCCCCACAAAGGGGGACGAGCAGTACTTC. This translates into CSASPTKGDEQYF.

This clonotype was detected a few times. The rearrangement links TRBV4-1 to TRBJ2-7; maybe TRBD2 (6 bases). This CDR3 has 16 amino acids. Trimming left V 2 bases short and J 2 bases short, with 16 bases between. The germline CDR1 and CDR2 sequences are MGHRA and YSYEKL. CDR3 nucleotide sequence: TGCGCCAGCAGCCAACAGGCGGGACCCCAACCCTACGAGCAGTACTTC. This sequence encodes CASSQQAGPQPYEQYF.

This clonotype turned up a few times. The CDR3 region is CASSLGQGDYNEQFF. The CDR3 region has the DNA TGTGCCAGCAGCTTGGGACAGGGGGACTACAATGAGCAGTTCTTC. This rearrangement joins TRBV5-5 to TRBJ2-1; 9 nucleotides match TRBD1. Per the germline V gene, CDR1 is SGHKS and CDR2 is YYEKEE (reference sequence). The trim removed 0 bases at V and 3 bases at J, leaving 1 base unmatched. The CDR3 length is 15 residues.

This rearrangement joins TRBV9 to TRBJ2-7; D uncertain. Germline lookup yields CDR1 SGDLS and CDR2 YYNGEE. V lost 4 bases to trimming and J lost 5 bases, with 16 bases between them. The CDR3 length is 14 residues. The CDR3 region has the DNA TGTGCCAGCAGCCGCCTGGCCACAACCCACGAGCAGTACTTC. Encoded protein: CASSRLATTHEQYF.

The rearrangement uses TRBV20-1 and TRBJ2-1; possibly TRBD1 for D (5 bases). This CDR3 comprises 13 residues. V shed 5 bases and J shed 8 bases, with 16 bases lying between them. CDR1 is DFQATT, CDR2 SNEGSKA, per germline (reference sequence). CDR3 amino acids: CSAQAGSIDEQFF. The CDR3 nucleotides are TGCAGTGCTCAAGCAGGGTCTATCGATGAGCAGTTCTTC.